One sample yielded the 30 T cell receptor beta chains listed below, sequenced in a study of shared clonotypes between healthy human individuals. The naive CD8 subset, CD45RO-negative cells positively selected for CCR7, excluded terminally differentiated effector memory CD45RA+ cells. Generated by immunoSEQ multiplex PCR, the TCRdb table keeps only in-frame clones and is missing some. The sample has about 680,000 clones, about 90% seen once; the top ten hold approximately 24%. Sequencing was done on a sample of naive CD8+ T cells sorted from blood. These receptors were obtained from a man between 25 and 39 years old in good health.

This chain connects TRBV10-3 to TRBJ2-1; TRBD2 agrees at 16 bases. V shed 6 bases and J 6 bases; nucleotides not matched to a gene: 8. The CDR3 loop spans 17 amino acids. Per germline, CDR1 ENHRY and CDR2 SYGVKD. Here the CDR3 reads CAISLPGLAGGFNEQFF. DNA for the CDR3: TGTGCCATCAGCTTACCGGGACTAGCGGGAGGGTTCAATGAGCAGTTCTTC.

The rearrangement links TRBV10-3 to TRBJ2-5; 11 bases map to TRBD1. CDR1 ENHRY and CDR2 SYGVKD come from the germline V gene. The CDR3 runs to 14 residues. V dropped 9 bases and J dropped 3; count of bases not matched to a gene: 6. CDR3 sequence reads: CAIPGQGAEETQYF. In DNA form, the CDR3 reads TGTGCCATACCCGGACAGGGGGCAGAAGAGACCCAGTACTTC.

The chain employs TRBV5-4 and TRBJ2-3; D perhaps matches TRBD2 (5 bases). CDR3 length: 14 amino acids. The V and J ends lost 2 bases and 1 base respectively, with 8 bases between them. Germline CDR1 and CDR2: SGHNT and YYREEE (reference sequence). The CDR3 region is CASSFGGGTDTQYF. CDR3 sequence (DNA): TGTGCCAGCAGCTTCGGAGGCGGCACAGATACGCAGTATTTT.

The chain uses TRBV6-5 and TRBJ2-7, with D possibly TRBD1 on 6 matching bases. The CDR3 has 13 residues. Germline V gives CDR1 MNHEY, CDR2 SVGAGI. V was cut by 6 bases and J by 6 bases, with 15 bases left in between. For the CDR3, the DNA is TGTGCCAGCAGCCAGACAGGTGCGGTCGAGCAGTACTTC. Its translation: CASSQTGAVEQYF.

The V gene is TRBV9, the J gene TRBJ2-7; the D gene is possibly TRBD2 (5 bases). V was clipped by 3 bases and J by 7 bases, with 11 bases between them. Germline V CDR1 and CDR2: SGDLS, YYNGEE. CDR3 size: 12 residues. DNA of the CDR3: TGTGCCAGCAGCGGACTCTCGGGGGAGCAGTACTTC. Its protein product is CASSGLSGEQYF.

This chain connects TRBV6-1 to TRBJ2-7, with D perhaps matching TRBD2 (5 bases). V was clipped by 5 bases and J by 3 bases, with 14 bases between them. This CDR3 is built from 14 residues. Germline loops: CDR1 MNHNS, CDR2 SASEGT. The CDR3 loop reads CASSPPWAGYEQYF. The CDR3 nucleotides read TGTGCCAGCAGTCCCCCGTGGGCGGGCTACGAGCAGTACTTC.

The chain has TRBV10-3 and TRBJ2-5, with 11 bases identical to TRBD2. The junction had 11 bases not matched to a gene; V was cut back by 3 bases and J by 5 bases. Germline V CDR1 and CDR2: ENHRY, SYGVKD. CDR3 size: 17 residues. Here the CDR3 reads CAISEIAGGPKSETQYF. In nucleotides, the CDR3 is TGTGCCATCAGTGAAATAGCGGGAGGGCCCAAGTCGGAGACCCAGTACTTC.

This chain uses TRBV27 with TRBJ2-7; TRBD1 matches 8 bases. With 6 bases clipped from V and 4 bases from J, the junction kept 17 bases outside the gene matches. From germline, CDR1 is MNHEY and CDR2 SMNVEV (reference sequence). The CDR3 is 17 amino acids. The CDR3 region is CASRLLRPGDRRYEQYF. CDR3 in DNA: TGTGCCAGCAGGCTACTACGACCTGGGGACAGGAGGTACGAGCAGTACTTC.

This clone was detected once. The chain couples TRBV28 to TRBJ2-5; TRBD1 is a possible D gene (5 bases). Trimming removed 3 bases at V and 3 bases at J, with 14 bases between. The CDR3 is made up of 15 amino acids. Per germline, CDR1 MDHEN and CDR2 SYDVKM. CDR3 region: CASSFGRVIEETQYF. The CDR3, as DNA: TGTGCCAGCAGTTTTGGCAGGGTTATAGAAGAGACCCAGTACTTC.

This clone came up once. The V call is TRBV15, the J call TRBJ2-1, with D possibly being TRBD2 (5 bases). The CDR3 has 14 residues. The ends were cut back, 0 bases at V and 4 bases at J, with 7 bases in the middle. Germline assignment: CDR1 LNHNV and CDR2 YYDKDF (reference sequence). CDR3 residues: CATSRDRLYNEQFF. CDR3 nucleotides: TGTGCCACCAGCAGAGATCGACTATACAATGAGCAGTTCTTC.

The CDR3 nucleotides are TGTGCCAGTAGTTTCCTACAGGCGAGTGAAGCTTTCTTT. This sequence encodes CASSFLQASEAFF. This chain uses TRBV19 with TRBJ1-1, with a tentative D call TRBD1 (5 bases). This CDR3 region has 13 residues. Germline values: CDR1 LNHDA, CDR2 SQIVND (reference sequence). V lost 5 bases to trimming and J lost 7 bases, with 14 bases between them.

V is TRBV7-2 and J is TRBJ2-7; D is unresolved. The CDR3 contains 12 residues. V was clipped by 5 bases and J by 4 bases, with 9 bases between them. From germline, CDR1 is SGHTA and CDR2 FQGNSA. In DNA, the CDR3 is TGTGCCAGCAGCCCTAGTTTTTACGAGCAGTACTTC. Protein sequence: CASSPSFYEQYF. Drawing the rest from reference TRBV7-2 and TRBJ2-7, the complete variable domain is GAGVSQSPSNKVTEKGKDVELRCDPISGHTALYWYRQSLGQGLEFLIYFQGNSAPDKSGLPSDRFSAERTGGSVSTLTIQRTQQEDSAVYLCASSPSFYEQYFGPGTRLTVT.

As DNA, the CDR3 is TGTGCCAGCAATAATGGGGAGGACGGTACGCAGTATTTT. Residues: CASNNGEDGTQYF. V usage is TRBV9 and J usage is TRBJ2-3; TRBD2 might be the D (6 bases). The V and J ends lost 6 bases and 8 bases respectively, with 16 bases between them. The CDR3 spans 13 residues. Germline V gives CDR1 SGDLS, CDR2 YYNGEE.

Worth noting for this clone: The junction does not match germline at one end; this may be a read error. The rearrangement joins TRBV7-9 to TRBJ2-7; 9 nucleotides align to TRBD1. CDR1 is SEHNR, CDR2 FQNEAQ, per germline (reference sequence). The CDR3 runs to 15 residues. The CDR3 loop reads CASRLDRDRAYEQYF. The CDR3, as DNA: TGTGCCAGCAGATTAGACCGGGACAGGGCCTACGAGCAGTACTTC.

This rearrangement joins TRBV27 to TRBJ2-1; D gene uncertain. V lost 7 bases, J lost 2 bases, and 12 bases lay in between. CDR3 length: 14 amino acids. CDR1 is MNHEY and CDR2 is SMNVEV in the germline V gene (reference sequence). The CDR3 is CASKLSYTYNEQFF. The CDR3 DNA sequence: TGTGCCAGCAAATTGAGTTATACCTACAATGAGCAGTTCTTC.

The chain links TRBV13 to TRBJ2-3; no definite D call. The germline V gene has CDR1 PRHDT and CDR2 FYEKMQ (reference sequence). Between the trimmed V and J ends, which lost 1 base and 6 bases, there was a span of 8 bases. This CDR3 is built from 13 residues. Here the CDR3 reads CASSLASKDTQYF. In nucleotides, the CDR3 is TGTGCCAGCAGCTTAGCAAGCAAGGATACGCAGTATTTT.

The chain carries TRBV19 and TRBJ1-3, with a tentative D call TRBD1 (5 bases). V dropped 1 base and J dropped 4 bases, with 23 bases sitting between them. The CDR3 sequence is 19 residues long. Looked up from germline, CDR1 is LNHDA and CDR2 is SQIVND (reference sequence). CDR3 sequence (DNA): TGTGCCAGTAGTATAGGAACCCCAATATTGAGGGGCATCGGAAACACCATATATTTT. The encoded protein is CASSIGTPILRGIGNTIYF.

The chain is built from TRBV19 and TRBJ1-1, with 10 bases lining up with TRBD1. J was trimmed by 3 bases and V by 9 bases; bases with no gene match: 10. CDR3 size: 15 residues. CDR1 and CDR2 from the germline V gene are LNHDA and SQIVND (reference sequence). CDR3 loop: CASHTPGTGDTEAFF. As DNA, the CDR3 is TGTGCCAGCCATACTCCCGGGACAGGGGACACTGAAGCTTTCTTT.

This clone came up once. The V gene is TRBV4-1, the J gene TRBJ2-7; TRBD2 matches 11 bases. From germline, CDR1 is MGHRA and CDR2 YSYEKL. CDR3 length equals 14 residues. V lost 6 bases, J lost 6 bases, and 7 bases stayed unmatched. The CDR3 DNA reads TGCGCCAGCAGGATTACTAGCGGGAGTGCCGAGCAGTACTTC. Translating gives CASRITSGSAEQYF.

The rearrangement uses TRBV10-1 and TRBJ2-5; tentative D call: TRBD2 (5 bases). Germline V gene lookup returns CDR1 WNHNN and CDR2 SYGVQD (reference sequence). This CDR3 is 14 amino acids long. Trimming shortened V by 3 bases and J by 7 bases, and 15 bases separated the two germline ends. CDR3 DNA: TGCGCCAGCAGTGAACTAAGGTCGAGGGCGACCCAGTACTTC. Translation: CASSELRSRATQYF.

V gene TRBV13 combines with J gene TRBJ1-2, with D unresolved. The CDR3 spans 12 residues. The germline CDR1 and CDR2 sequences are PRHDT and FYEKMQ (reference sequence). V lost 1 base to trimming and J lost 5 bases, with 5 bases between them. In nucleotides, the CDR3 is TGTGCCAGCAGCTTAGAAGGTTATGGCTACACCTTC. Translated: CASSLEGYGYTF.

The chain couples TRBV5-1 to TRBJ2-1, with D possibly TRBD1 on 6 matching bases. Trimming pared 1 base from V and 8 bases from J, leaving 16 bases between. Looked up from germline, CDR1 is SGHRS and CDR2 is YFSETQ. The CDR3 is 15 residues long. The CDR3 sequence: CASSLRSGGKDEQFF. Here the CDR3 DNA reads TGCGCCAGCAGCTTGAGATCTGGGGGCAAGGATGAGCAGTTCTTC.

The rearrangement uses TRBV28 and TRBJ2-7; 7 bases are a match to TRBD2. The V segment lost 2 bases and the J segment 0 bases; nucleotides outside the gene matches: 4. Per the germline V gene, CDR1 is MDHEN and CDR2 is SYDVKM. CDR3 length: 15 amino acids. The CDR3 here is CASSLPGGSSYEQYF. The CDR3 nucleotides read TGTGCCAGCAGTTTACCAGGCGGGAGCTCCTACGAGCAGTACTTC. Variable domain in full (rest from reference TRBV28 and TRBJ2-7): DVKVTQSSRYLVKRTGEKVFLECVQDMDHENMFWYRQDPGLGLRLIYFSYDVKMKEKGDIPEGYSVSREKKERFSLILESASTNQTSMYLCASSLPGGSSYEQYFGPGTRLTVT.

This clone was recorded only once. The V gene is TRBV29-1, the J gene TRBJ2-3; 9 bases line up with TRBD1. Trimming removed 3 bases from V and 2 bases from J; junction bases left unmatched: 6. This CDR3 comprises 15 residues. CDR1 is SQVTM, CDR2 ANQGSEA, per germline. The CDR3 region is CSVDSGTGTTDTQYF. The CDR3 bases are TGCAGCGTTGATTCTGGGACAGGGACCACAGATACGCAGTATTTT.

The chain combines TRBV7-9 with TRBJ2-7, with D possibly being TRBD1 (5 bases). CDR3 size: 14 residues. Germline values: CDR1 SEHNR, CDR2 FQNEAQ (reference sequence). V was trimmed by 5 bases and J by 2 bases, leaving 13 bases between them. CDR3 in DNA: TGTGCCAGCAGCCCAAATACAGGCACCTACGAGCAGTACTTC. Translating gives CASSPNTGTYEQYF.

This clone has just a few counts. This chain joins TRBV5-1 and TRBJ1-2; 9 positions match TRBD1. The CDR3 is made up of 15 amino acids. The V segment lost 3 bases and the J segment 3 bases; nucleotides outside the gene matches: 6. Per the germline V gene, CDR1 is SGHRS and CDR2 is YFSETQ. CDR3 sequence (DNA): TGCGCCAGCAGCTCCCACTGGACAGGGGACTATGGCTACACCTTC. Protein product: CASSSHWTGDYGYTF. Together with reference TRBV5-1 and TRBJ1-2, the CDR3 gives the full variable domain: KAGVTQTPRYLIKTRGQQVTLSCSPISGHRSVSWYQQTPGQGLQFLFEYFSETQRNKGNFPGRFSGRQFSNSRSEMNVSTLELGDSALYLCASSSHWTGDYGYTFGSGTRLTVV.

The chain employs TRBV27 and TRBJ2-5; possibly TRBD2 for D (7 bases). Trimming cost V 7 bases and J 4 bases, with 16 bases left between them. The CDR3 loop spans 14 amino acids. Germline V gene data show CDR1 as MNHEY and CDR2 as SMNVEV (reference sequence). The CDR3 region is CASTQTGLGETQYF. For the CDR3, the DNA is TGTGCCAGCACCCAGACAGGACTAGGAGAGACCCAGTACTTC.

Notes on this clone: Other DNA variants within this sample encode the same CDR3. This chain uses TRBV5-1 with TRBJ2-5; a possible D gene is TRBD1 (5 bases). The length of the CDR3 is 14 residues. The germline gives CDR1 SGHRS, CDR2 YFSETQ. Trimming pared 4 bases from V and 0 bases from J, leaving 10 bases between. This chain's CDR3 is CASSLRGYQETQYF. The DNA of the CDR3 is TGCGCCAGCAGCCTTAGGGGATACCAAGAGACCCAGTACTTC.

The V gene is TRBV7-9, the J gene TRBJ2-1; TRBD2 matches 9 bases. Germline assignment: CDR1 SEHNR and CDR2 FQNEAQ (reference sequence). Losses at the gene ends were 1 base for V and 6 bases for J; bases not matched to a gene: 7. The CDR3 contains 16 residues. CDR3 sequence: CASSLEWREGFNEQFF. The CDR3 DNA is TGTGCCAGCAGCTTAGAGTGGCGGGAGGGTTTCAATGAGCAGTTCTTC.

Remarks on this clone: Other DNA sequences within the sample encode an identical CDR3. The CDR3 region is CASSEGSNQPQHF. CDR3 nucleotides: TGTGCCAGCAGTGAGGGTAGCAATCAGCCCCAGCATTTT. The rearrangement links TRBV6-1 to TRBJ1-5; D gene uncertain. V was cut by 3 bases and J by 0 bases, with 3 bases left in between. The CDR3 is made up of 13 amino acids. Germline V gene lookup returns CDR1 MNHNS and CDR2 SASEGT.